Below are 28 T cell receptor beta chains sequenced from a single sample in a study of T cells after yellow fever vaccination. One entry per CDR3 protein, called by TCRdb with MiXCR from the 5' RACE reads. The sample holds about 220,000 distinct CDR3 sequences, around 3.1% seen once. The specimen comprised CD4+ T cells sorted from PBMCs, sampled 10 days after the yellow fever booster vaccination. These receptors all come from a man between 18 and 29 years old who received the YFV17D yellow fever vaccine.

The rearrangement joins TRBV5-5 to TRBJ1-2; 11 bases match TRBD1. From germline, CDR1 is SGHKS and CDR2 YYEKEE (reference sequence). The length of the CDR3 is 16 residues. V was pared by 0 bases and J by 5 bases, with 6 bases of the junction left unmatched. CDR3: CASSLGTGGAGYGYTF. The CDR3 bases are TGTGCCAGCAGCTTGGGGACAGGGGGCGCCGGGTATGGCTACACCTTC.

The sample holds many counts of this clonotype. The chain uses TRBV5-1 and TRBJ2-1, with D maybe TRBD1 (7 bases). V lost 3 bases and J lost 12, with 25 bases in between. CDR1 and CDR2 from the germline V gene are SGHRS and YFSETQ. The CDR3 runs to 16 residues. CDR3 sequence: CASSSVQGTAQGGQFF. CDR3 coding DNA: TGCGCCAGCAGCTCTGTACAGGGAACCGCGCAGGGGGGGCAGTTCTTC. Variable domain in full (rest from reference TRBV5-1 and TRBJ2-1): KAGVTQTPRYLIKTRGQQVTLSCSPISGHRSVSWYQQTPGQGLQFLFEYFSETQRNKGNFPGRFSGRQFSNSRSEMNVSTLELGDSALYLCASSSVQGTAQGGQFFGPGTRLTVL.

The chain carries TRBV5-8 and TRBJ2-6, with a possible D match to TRBD2 (5 bases). This CDR3 comprises 16 residues. V shed 4 bases and J shed 0 bases, with 11 bases lying between them. Germline values: CDR1 SGHTS, CDR2 YDEGEE. CDR3 amino acids: CASSLSRDSGANVLTF. The CDR3 nucleotides are TGTGCCAGCAGCCTATCACGGGACTCTGGGGCCAACGTCCTGACTTTC.

This clonotype was found many times. This CDR3 reads CATYLSTTDTQYF. DNA for the CDR3: TGTGCCACCTACCTTTCTACCACAGATACGCAGTATTTT. The chain couples TRBV28 to TRBJ2-3; D gene uncertain. Germline V gene sequence: CDR1 MDHEN, CDR2 SYDVKM. The CDR3 is 13 amino acids. Between the trimmed V and J ends, which lost 10 bases and 2 bases, there was a span of 13 bases.

The chain links TRBV4-3 to TRBJ2-5; 7 nucleotides align to TRBD1. The V gene's germline CDR1 is LGHNA and CDR2 YSLEER. The CDR3 loop spans 13 amino acids. V was clipped by 6 bases and J by 5 bases; unmatched bases: 6. Here the CDR3 reads CASSIGTAETQYF. DNA for the CDR3: TGCGCCAGCAGTATCGGGACAGCGGAGACCCAGTACTTC.

In this sample, this clonotype turned up a few times. This chain joins TRBV20-1 and TRBJ2-2, with 8 nucleotides matching TRBD2. The V segment lost 5 bases and the J segment 4 bases; nucleotides outside the gene matches: 9. The CDR3 contains 15 residues. Per the germline V gene, CDR1 is DFQATT and CDR2 is SNEGSKA (reference sequence). The CDR3 DNA follows: TGCAGTGCTCGCGGGGGGCGAGGGCGCACCGGGGAGCTGTTTTTT. Translating gives CSARGGRGRTGELFF.

The J gene is TRBJ1-5, the V gene TRBV7-8; D unresolved. The CDR3 spans 14 residues. Looked up from germline, CDR1 is SGHVS and CDR2 is FQNEAQ. Trimming stripped 5 bases from V and 5 bases from J, with 13 bases between. CDR3 nucleotides: TGTGCCAGCAGCCCCTGGGCCCTGGATCAGCCCCAGCATTTT. Protein product: CASSPWALDQPQHF.

This clonotype was seen more than once but under ten times. The chain carries TRBV24-1 and TRBJ2-2; 7 nucleotides align to TRBD2. In germline, CDR1 is KGHDR, CDR2 SFDVKD. V was pared by 4 bases and J by 3 bases, with 7 bases of the junction left unmatched. This CDR3 is 16 amino acids long. The CDR3 DNA reads as TGTGCCACCAGTGAACTGGGGGGGATGGACACCGGGGAGCTGTTTTTT. It yields the protein CATSELGGMDTGELFF.

This clonotype was seen a few times. V and J are TRBV6-5 and TRBJ2-3; tentatively, D is TRBD1 (5 bases). Per germline, CDR1 MNHEY and CDR2 SVGAGI. This CDR3 has 14 residues. The ends were cut back, 0 bases at V and 1 base at J, with 5 bases in the middle. The CDR3 sequence is CASSYSTGTDTQYF. CDR3 DNA: TGTGCCAGCAGTTACTCGACAGGCACAGATACGCAGTATTTT.

The sample holds many counts of this clonotype. The chain is built from TRBV3-1 and TRBJ1-5; D not certain. The V end was cut by 4 bases, the J end by 7 bases, with 11 bases between. The CDR3 runs to 13 residues. Germline V CDR1 and CDR2: LGHDT, YNNKEL (reference sequence). The CDR3 DNA reads as TGTGCCAGCAGCCTCGGCGGCGAACAGCCCCAGCATTTT. Its translation: CASSLGGEQPQHF.

This clonotype was detected only a few times. V and J are TRBV6-5 and TRBJ2-1; 7 positions agree with TRBD1. From germline, CDR1 is MNHEY and CDR2 SVGAGI. The CDR3 extends over 14 amino acids. V shed 6 bases and J 1 base; nucleotides not matched to a gene: 3. CDR3 protein: CASRQGSSYNEQFF. The CDR3, as DNA: TGTGCCAGCAGACAGGGGAGTTCCTACAATGAGCAGTTCTTC.

This clonotype appeared many times. This chain uses TRBV4-2 with TRBJ1-1; D is perhaps TRBD1 (5 bases). V lost 5 bases and J 1 base, leaving 14 bases between the germline ends. There are 15 residues in the CDR3. Per germline, CDR1 LGHNA and CDR2 YNFKEQ. Here the CDR3 reads CASSKQPQGNTEAFF. The CDR3 coding sequence is TGTGCCAGCAGCAAGCAACCGCAGGGGAACACTGAAGCTTTCTTT.

This clonotype was recorded many times. The V gene is TRBV5-1, the J gene TRBJ2-5; D possibly corresponds to TRBD1 (6 bases). There are 17 residues in the CDR3. In germline, CDR1 is SGHRS, CDR2 YFSETQ. Trimming took off 4 bases at V and 6 bases at J, with 25 bases between the two ends. The CDR3 protein is CASSREGGSFQLKTQYF. For the CDR3, the DNA is TGCGCCAGCAGCAGGGAAGGGGGTTCTTTTCAATTGAAGACCCAGTACTTC.

This clonotype was seen at least ten times. CDR3 loop: CASSDPTGEYQPQHF. In DNA, the CDR3 is TGCGCCAGCAGTGATCCGACAGGGGAATATCAGCCCCAGCATTTT. The V and J genes are TRBV10-2 and TRBJ1-5, with 8 positions matching TRBD1. CDR1 WSHSY and CDR2 SAAADI come from the germline V gene. This CDR3 has 15 residues. J lost 5 bases, V lost 3 bases, and 6 bases had no gene match.

This clonotype was counted many times. The V call is TRBV4-3, the J call TRBJ2-2; D is tentatively TRBD1 or TRBD2 (6 bases each). Germline V gene data show CDR1 as LGHNA and CDR2 as YSLEER. V lost 5 bases and J 2 bases, leaving 12 bases between the germline ends. CDR3 length: 15 amino acids. CDR3 loop: CASSGGTLNTGELFF. CDR3 sequence (DNA): TGCGCCAGCAGCGGGGGGACACTCAACACCGGGGAGCTGTTTTTT.

Notes on this clonotype: The junction departs from the called germline gene at one end, perhaps through a read error. The chain links TRBV5-1 to TRBJ2-6; no definite D call. CDR3 length: 15 residues. From germline, CDR1 is SGHRS and CDR2 YFSETQ. CDR3 sequence: CASSWAVSRANVLTF. CDR3 in DNA: TGCGCCAGCAGCTGGGCCGTCTCTCGGGCCAACGTCCTGACTTTC.

The CDR3 loop reads CASSHPGTSGGPGLFF. For the CDR3, the DNA is TGTGCCAGCAGCCACCCCGGGACTAGCGGGGGGCCGGGGCTGTTCTTC. The chain recombines TRBV5-4 with TRBJ2-1; 15 bases match TRBD2. Germline V gives CDR1 SGHNT, CDR2 YYREEE (reference sequence). V was pared by 4 bases and J by 15 bases, with 14 bases of the junction left unmatched. The CDR3 consists of 16 residues.

This chain links TRBV6-1 with TRBJ1-1; D possibly corresponds to TRBD1 (6 bases). Germline V CDR1 and CDR2: MNHNS, SASEGT. CDR3 length equals 15 residues. V shed 6 bases and J shed 7 bases, with 21 bases lying between them. In DNA, the CDR3 is TGTGCCAGCAGCCCTATTCAGGGGCCTACCCGTGAAGCTTTCTTT. Translation gives CASSPIQGPTREAFF.

This clonotype was recorded many times. V usage is TRBV6-5 and J usage is TRBJ2-5, with D unresolved. Germline V gives CDR1 MNHEY, CDR2 SVGAGI. V lost 6 bases, J lost 4 bases, and 12 bases lay in between. This CDR3 region has 13 residues. The CDR3 coding sequence is TGTGCCAGCAGCCCCCGTGAACGAGAGACCCAGTACTTC. It translates to CASSPRERETQYF.

The sample holds many counts of this clonotype. This chain connects TRBV5-1 to TRBJ1-1, with unresolved D. The germline gives CDR1 SGHRS, CDR2 YFSETQ. The V and J ends lost 4 bases and 5 bases respectively, with 15 bases between them. This CDR3 is built from 14 residues. DNA of the CDR3: TGCGCCAGCAGCGAAACTCGAGGGAGGACTGAAGCTTTCTTT. Its translation: CASSETRGRTEAFF.

V usage is TRBV7-2 and J usage is TRBJ2-1, with D possibly being TRBD1 (5 bases). V was clipped by 1 base and J by 7 bases, with 14 bases between them. The germline V gene has CDR1 SGHTA and CDR2 FQGNSA. The CDR3 spans 15 residues. The CDR3 DNA reads as TGTGCCAGCAGCTTAGACCGGACAAGGGTAAATGAGCAGTTCTTC. Translation gives CASSLDRTRVNEQFF.

There are many counts of this clonotype. The J gene is TRBJ2-1, the V gene TRBV7-9, with 10 nucleotides matching TRBD2. J was trimmed by 2 bases and V by 2 bases; bases with no gene match: 3. CDR3 length: 16 residues. CDR1 and CDR2 (germline): SEHNR, FQNEAQ (reference sequence). CDR3 DNA sequence: TGTGCCAGCAGCTTAAGCCTAGCGGGGGCCTACAATGAGCAGTTCTTC. It is translated as CASSLSLAGAYNEQFF.

This clonotype was observed many times. This sequence joins TRBV9 and TRBJ2-7, with 9 bases fitting TRBD1. Germline trimming cut 0 bases from V and 3 bases from J; bases unmatched to any gene: 13. CDR3 size: 18 residues. The germline CDR1 and CDR2 sequences are SGDLS and YYNGEE. The CDR3 nucleotides are TGTGCCAGCAGCGTAGGGGCGGGACAGGGCGCCGAAGTCTACGAGCAGTACTTC. Protein sequence: CASSVGAGQGAEVYEQYF. The full variable domain, in which reference TRBV9 and TRBJ2-7 provide the parts outside the CDR3, is DSGVTQTPKHLITATGQRVTLRCSPRSGDLSVYWYQQSLDQGLQFLIQYYNGEERAKGNILERFSAQQFPDLHSELNLSSLELGDSALYFCASSVGAGQGAEVYEQYFGPGTRLTVT.

This clonotype was seen only a few times. The chain links TRBV30 to TRBJ1-2, with D uncertain. Germline CDR1 GTSNPN, CDR2 SVGIG (reference sequence). Trimming took 0 bases from V and 4 from J, leaving 3 bases between them. The CDR3 has 11 residues. The CDR3 DNA sequence: TGTGCCTGGAGTGTTTCCTATGGCTACACCTTC. Protein sequence: CAWSVSYGYTF.

The chain is built from TRBV21-1 and TRBJ1-2. TRBV21-1 counts as a pseudogene. CDR3 length: 15 residues. Here the CDR3 DNA reads TGTGCCAGCAGCAAGGTTGCTAAGGTCAGCTATGGCTACACCTTC. It translates to CASSKVAKVSYGYTF.

This clonotype turned up a few times. This rearrangement joins TRBV7-2 to TRBJ1-1; the D gene is possibly TRBD1 (6 bases). Germline V CDR1 and CDR2: SGHTA, FQGNSA. The CDR3 contains 14 residues. V was shortened by 5 bases and J by 10 bases, with 20 bases between the two germline ends. The CDR3 DNA reads TGTGCCAGCAGCATCTACACCCAGGGGAAGGTAGCTTTCTTT. Protein: CASSIYTQGKVAFF.

This clonotype appeared many times. The genes are TRBV30 and TRBJ1-5, with 8 bases aligning to TRBD1. Germline CDR1 reads GTSNPN; CDR2 reads SVGIG (reference sequence). This CDR3 is built from 14 residues. The V gene end was trimmed by 4 bases and the J gene end by 1 base; junction bases not matched to a gene: 3. Written as DNA, the CDR3 is TGTGCCTGGACCCGACAGGGGAGCAATCAGCCCCAGCATTTT. Translated, it gives CAWTRQGSNQPQHF. Supplemented by reference TRBV30 and TRBJ1-5, the full variable domain reads SQTIHQWPATLVQPVGSPLSLECTVEGTSNPNLYWYRQAAGRGLQLLFYSVGIGQISSEVPQNLSASRPQDRQFILSSKKLLLSDSGFYLCAWTRQGSNQPQHFGDGTRLSIL.

The chain uses TRBV12-3 or TRBV12-4 and TRBJ2-3, with D possibly TRBD1 on 5 matching bases. The V gene lost 2 bases and the J gene lost 7 bases, with 13 bases spanning the gap. CDR3 length: 14 residues. The CDR3 is CASSLRQGPNTQYF. CDR3 coding DNA: TGTGCCAGCAGTTTAAGGCAGGGCCCGAATACGCAGTATTTT.